What follows is one TCR beta chain and its context. Its antigen is still unknown. No much larger clonotype is one base removed from it; base qualities were not supplied. The data are from a study of lymphopenia after photon versus proton radiotherapy (dated by TCRdb to about 2019). Some background on the complete study: The immunological effects of photon versus proton radiation therapy were compared in patients with gastrointestinal tumors who developed high-grade lymphopenia. A cohort of some 20 patients with gastrointestinal tumors who received either photon or proton therapy and subsequently developed lymphopenia was included. The goal of the study was to describe how the two radiation modalities differ in their effects on the immune system. The paper's findings and limits, for the study overall: Proton-treated patients stayed relatively stable during treatment, while photon-treated patients lost naive T cells and TCR diversity and gained effector/memory populations. The survival association was assessed only in patients who died, and the authors presented better survival with proton therapy as a possibility rather than a demonstrated result. Across the cohort, among patients who died, a greater drop in TCR diversity after the nadir was inversely correlated with overall survival time. After the lymphocyte count nadir, repertoires from photon-treated patients showed oligoclonal expansion, particularly of CD8+ Temra cells, and this expansion drove the decline in diversity.

Library preparation employed the immunoSEQ multiplex PCR assay. Alongside multiparametric flow cytometry, deep sequencing of rearranged TCR beta loci was used to profile the T cell repertoires. TCRdb took over this immuneACCESS table, retaining in-frame rearrangements with V and J assigned. Such tables are incomplete; in checked studies, under half of the missing clones stem from an unresolved V gene, and the remainder is unexplained. This sample holds 75,000 to 90,000 clones; 83% were observed only once. Of the sample, about 1.3% falls within the top ten clones. The CDR3, from cysteine to phenylalanine, totals 12 residues. Left in the record is the CDR3 DNA by itself, 36 bases read in frame from the first base. CDR1 is given as MNHEY and CDR2 as SMNVEV, both from the germline V gene (reference sequence). V lost 6 bases and J lost 6 bases; the stretch between them is 8 bases long.

The starting material was peripheral blood, obtained from a patient treated with proton-based radiotherapy. This sequence uses TRBV27 and TRBJ1-4, with TRBD1 tentatively as D gene (6 bases match). The source is a man in his sixties with pancreatic cancer. Here the CDR3 is given as CASRQGYEKLFF. The nucleotides are TGTGCCAGCAGACAGGGATATGAAAAACTGTTTTTT.